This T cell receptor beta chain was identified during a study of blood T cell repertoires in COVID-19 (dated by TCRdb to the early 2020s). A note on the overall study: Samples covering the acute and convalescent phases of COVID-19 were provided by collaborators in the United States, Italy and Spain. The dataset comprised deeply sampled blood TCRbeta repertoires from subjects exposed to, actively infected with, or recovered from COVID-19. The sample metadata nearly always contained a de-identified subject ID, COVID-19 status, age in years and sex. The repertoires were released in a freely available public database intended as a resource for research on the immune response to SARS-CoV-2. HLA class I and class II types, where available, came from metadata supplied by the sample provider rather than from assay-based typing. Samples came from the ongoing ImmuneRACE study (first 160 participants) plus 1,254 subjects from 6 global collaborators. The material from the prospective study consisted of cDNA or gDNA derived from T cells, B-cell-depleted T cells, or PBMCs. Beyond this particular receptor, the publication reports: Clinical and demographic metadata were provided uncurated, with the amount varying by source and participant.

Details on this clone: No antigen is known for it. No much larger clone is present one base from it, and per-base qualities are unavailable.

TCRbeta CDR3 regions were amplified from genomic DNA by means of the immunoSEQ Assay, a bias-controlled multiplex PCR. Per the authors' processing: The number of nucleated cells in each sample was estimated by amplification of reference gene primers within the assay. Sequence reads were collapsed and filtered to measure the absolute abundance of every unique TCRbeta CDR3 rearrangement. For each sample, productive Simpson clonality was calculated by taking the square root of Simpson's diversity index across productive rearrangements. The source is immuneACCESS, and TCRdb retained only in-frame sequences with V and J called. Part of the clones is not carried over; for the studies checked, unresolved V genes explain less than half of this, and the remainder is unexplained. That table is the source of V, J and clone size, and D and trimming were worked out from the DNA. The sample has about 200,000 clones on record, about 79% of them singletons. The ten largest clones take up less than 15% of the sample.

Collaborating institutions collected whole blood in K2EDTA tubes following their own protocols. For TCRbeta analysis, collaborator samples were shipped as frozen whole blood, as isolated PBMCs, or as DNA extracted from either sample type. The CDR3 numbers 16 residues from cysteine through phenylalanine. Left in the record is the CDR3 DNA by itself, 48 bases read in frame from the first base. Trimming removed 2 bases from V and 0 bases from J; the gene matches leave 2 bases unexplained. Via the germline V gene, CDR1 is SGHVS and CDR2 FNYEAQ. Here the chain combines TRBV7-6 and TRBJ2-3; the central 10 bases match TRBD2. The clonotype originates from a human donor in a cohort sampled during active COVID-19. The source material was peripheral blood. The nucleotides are TGTGCCAGCAGCTTAACTAGCGGGACTAGCACAGATACGCAGTATTTT. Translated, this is CASSLTSGTSTDTQYF.